The present entry profiles one T cell receptor beta chain with its context. Its antigen remains unknown. This CDR3 is built from 15 residues. Germline V lookup: CDR1 SGHTA, CDR2 FQGTGA. With 0 bases removed from V and 2 bases from J, the gap between germline ends came to 11 bases. This sample is drawn from a study of persistence of HIV-infected CD4 T cells. This was the immunoSEQ version 4 assay in survey mode. Only in-frame clones appear in the TCRdb table, and some are missing; sequencing was by immunoSEQ multiplex PCR. The sample has about 64,000 clones, 65% to 80% seen once; the top ten hold more than 1.5%. Overlapping HIV-1 Gag 15-mer peptides at roughly 1 ug per peptide per mL were used. Sorted nonresponding memory CD4+ T cells were CD40L-negative, CD69-negative, CD45RO-high. CD4+ T cell counts exceeded 400 cells/uL; CMV serology was positive.

This specimen was CD4+ T cells sorted from PBMCs after approximately 20-hour stimulation, taken from a patient who received antiretroviral therapy. This receptor was taken from an adult man with HIV who was CMV-seropositive. The V gene is TRBV7-3, the J gene TRBJ2-7; either TRBD1 or TRBD2 may supply D (6 bases each). The CDR3 sequence is CASSLTGGQTYEQYF. CDR3 coding DNA: TGTGCCAGCAGCTTAACGGGGGGCCAGACCTACGAGCAGTACTTC.